This T cell receptor beta chain was sequenced during a study of T cell responses to AZD1222 COVID-19 vaccine. Germline loops: CDR1 MNHEY, CDR2 SVGEGT. After removal of 1 base from V and 7 bases from J, the junction contained 10 bases not matched to a gene. The CDR3 covers 16 residues. Profiling relied on immunoSEQ multiplex PCR, and the TCRdb table lists in-frame clones only, not all of them. The repertoire holds 90,000 to 120,000 clones, with around nine tenths as singletons. The sequencing used peripheral blood, collected 28 days after the second AZD1222 dose. The chain recombines TRBV6-2 or TRBV6-3 with TRBJ2-5; 9 bases map to TRBD2. The receptor comes from an adult who received the AZD1222 COVID-19 vaccine. The CDR3 bases are TGTGCCAGCAGTTACTGGGCTAGCGGGGAACGGGGGACCCAGTACTTC. This translates into CASSYWASGERGTQYF.